In this sample, the clone carrying this T cell receptor beta chain turned up many times. The data are from a study of identical twins. TCRdb fed the 5' RACE reads into MiXCR, producing one record per CDR3 protein. The profile shows 400,000 to 500,000 distinct CDR3 sequences, 14% of them singletons. The CDR3 has 16 amino acids. The germline gives CDR1 LNHNV, CDR2 YYDKDF (reference sequence). Germline trimming cut 1 base from V and 3 bases from J; bases unmatched to any gene: 5. In addition, the sample was reused for a study of yellow fever vaccine responses in identical twins.

This chain joins TRBV15 and TRBJ1-5; 8 nucleotides agree with TRBD1. The material sequenced was CD4+ T cells sorted from blood. This TCR was recovered from a woman between 18 and 29 years old in good health. The CDR3 protein is CATSRGTGLFNQPQHF. The DNA for the CDR3 is TGTGCCACCAGCAGAGGGACAGGGCTATTCAATCAGCCCCAGCATTTT. The full variable domain, completed using reference TRBV15 and TRBJ1-5, is DAMVIQNPRYQVTQFGKPVTLSCSQTLNHNVMYWYQQKSSQAPKLLFHYYDKDFNNEADTPDNFQSRRPNTSFCFLDIRSPGLGDTAMYLCATSRGTGLFNQPQHFGDGTRLSIL.